The rows below give T cell receptor beta chains drawn from one sample of a study of OX40 agonist ivuxolimab in advanced cancers. Profiling relied on immunoSEQ multiplex PCR, and the TCRdb table lists in-frame clones only, not all of them. The sample lists some 69,000 clones, roughly 88% occurring once. This specimen consisted of CD4+ or CD8+ T cells sorted from blood, obtained in a trial of the OX40 agonist ivuxolimab. The source of these receptors is an adult with an advanced solid tumor such as melanoma, head and neck, liver or kidney cancer. Both conserved end residues are trimmed from each CDR3. A D gene is named only where the DNA matches it firmly.

cdr3_aa: ASILRGGPDEKLF
cdr3_length: 13
v_call: TRBV2
d_call: .

cdr3_aa: ASSPSGGRETQY
cdr3_length: 12
v_call: TRBV25-1
d_call: TRBD2

cdr3_aa: ASSSGGQETQY
cdr3_length: 11
v_call: TRBV7-6
d_call: TRBD1

cdr3_aa: ASSYSTRNQPQH
cdr3_length: 12
v_call: TRBV6-5
d_call: .

cdr3_aa: ASSRGSYNEQF
cdr3_length: 11
v_call: TRBV18
d_call: .

cdr3_aa: ASSLGQFGNSPLH
cdr3_length: 13
v_call: TRBV5-6
d_call: .

cdr3_aa: ASSLAPGADTQY
cdr3_length: 12
v_call: TRBV5-1
d_call: .

cdr3_aa: ASTRGDGTESQPQH
cdr3_length: 14
v_call: TRBV19
d_call: TRBD1

cdr3_aa: ASSVGSGSTDTQY
cdr3_length: 13
v_call: TRBV2
d_call: .

cdr3_aa: AISSGQGVSGANVLT
cdr3_length: 15
v_call: TRBV10-3
d_call: TRBD1

cdr3_aa: ASSFRAASTDTQY
cdr3_length: 13
v_call: TRBV5-4
d_call: .

cdr3_aa: ASSLGGASYEQY
cdr3_length: 12
v_call: TRBV6-1
d_call: .

cdr3_aa: ASSQVADTQY
cdr3_length: 10
v_call: TRBV4-1
d_call: .

cdr3_aa: ASSPGGGGTDTQY
cdr3_length: 13
v_call: TRBV5-4
d_call: TRBD1

cdr3_aa: ASSGRDSNTEAF
cdr3_length: 12
v_call: TRBV7-8
d_call: TRBD1

cdr3_aa: ASSLAGTGNEKLF
cdr3_length: 13
v_call: TRBV18
d_call: TRBD1

cdr3_aa: ASSLSRLGETQY
cdr3_length: 12
v_call: TRBV5-6
d_call: .

cdr3_aa: ASSLVTSGVSYNEQF
cdr3_length: 15
v_call: TRBV7-6
d_call: TRBD2

cdr3_aa: ASSPGQGTGETQY
cdr3_length: 13
v_call: TRBV7-7
d_call: TRBD1

cdr3_aa: SVVVAGVDTQY
cdr3_length: 11
v_call: TRBV29-1
d_call: TRBD2

cdr3_aa: ASSLGAGLNQPQH
cdr3_length: 13
v_call: TRBV19
d_call: .

cdr3_aa: ASSADGGGEQY
cdr3_length: 11
v_call: TRBV18
d_call: .

cdr3_aa: ASSYSTTDAYYGYT
cdr3_length: 14
v_call: TRBV6-5
d_call: .

cdr3_aa: ASSLGEGREQY
cdr3_length: 11
v_call: TRBV7-3
d_call: TRBD2

cdr3_aa: ASRMAGTGDGAEAF
cdr3_length: 14
v_call: TRBV5-1
d_call: .

cdr3_aa: ASSLDYNSPLH
cdr3_length: 11
v_call: TRBV28
d_call: .

cdr3_aa: AISPGTGGNEQF
cdr3_length: 12
v_call: TRBV10-3
d_call: TRBD1

cdr3_aa: ASSPDDRGYTEAF
cdr3_length: 13
v_call: TRBV11-3
d_call: .

cdr3_aa: ASSSVPPTNTGELF
cdr3_length: 14
v_call: TRBV28
d_call: .

cdr3_aa: ASSESEDRYYEQY
cdr3_length: 13
v_call: TRBV2
d_call: .

cdr3_aa: ASSQTGTGDEKLF
cdr3_length: 13
v_call: TRBV28
d_call: TRBD1